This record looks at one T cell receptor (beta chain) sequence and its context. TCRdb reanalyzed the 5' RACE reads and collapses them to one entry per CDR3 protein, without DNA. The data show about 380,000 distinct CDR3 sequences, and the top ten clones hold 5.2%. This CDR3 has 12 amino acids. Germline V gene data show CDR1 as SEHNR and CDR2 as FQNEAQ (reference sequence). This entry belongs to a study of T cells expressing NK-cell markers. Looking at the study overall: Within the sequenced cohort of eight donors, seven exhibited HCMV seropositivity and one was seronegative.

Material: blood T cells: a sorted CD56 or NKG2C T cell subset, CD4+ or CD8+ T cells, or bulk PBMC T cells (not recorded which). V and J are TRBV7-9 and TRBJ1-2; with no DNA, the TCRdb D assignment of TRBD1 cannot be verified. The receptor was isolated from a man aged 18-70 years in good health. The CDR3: CAAERGVGGYTF.